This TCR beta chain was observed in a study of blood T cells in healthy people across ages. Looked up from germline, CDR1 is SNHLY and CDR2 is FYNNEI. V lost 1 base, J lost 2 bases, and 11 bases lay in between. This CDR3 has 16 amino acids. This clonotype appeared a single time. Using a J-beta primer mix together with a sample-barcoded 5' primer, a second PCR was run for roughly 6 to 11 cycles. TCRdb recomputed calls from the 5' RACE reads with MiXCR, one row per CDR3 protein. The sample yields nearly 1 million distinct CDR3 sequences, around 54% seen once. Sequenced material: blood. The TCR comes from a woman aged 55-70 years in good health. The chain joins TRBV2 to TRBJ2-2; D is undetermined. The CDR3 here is CASSEVTRINTGELFF. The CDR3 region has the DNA TGTGCCAGCAGTGAAGTAACAAGAATTAACACCGGGGAGCTGTTTTTT.